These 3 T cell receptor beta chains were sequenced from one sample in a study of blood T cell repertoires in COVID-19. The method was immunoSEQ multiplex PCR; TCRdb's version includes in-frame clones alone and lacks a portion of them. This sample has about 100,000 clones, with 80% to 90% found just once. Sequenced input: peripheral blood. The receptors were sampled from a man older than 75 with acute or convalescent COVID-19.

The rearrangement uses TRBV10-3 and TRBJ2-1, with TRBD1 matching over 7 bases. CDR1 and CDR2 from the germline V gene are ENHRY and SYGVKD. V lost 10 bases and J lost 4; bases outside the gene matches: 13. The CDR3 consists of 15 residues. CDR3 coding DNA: TGTGCCACCGCCCCCGGACAGGCTTTATACAATGAGCAGTTCTTC. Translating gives CATAPGQALYNEQFF.

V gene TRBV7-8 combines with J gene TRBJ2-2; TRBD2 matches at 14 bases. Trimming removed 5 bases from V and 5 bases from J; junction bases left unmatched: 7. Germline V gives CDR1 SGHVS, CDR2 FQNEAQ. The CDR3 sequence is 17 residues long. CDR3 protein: CASSPGTSGGWTGELFF. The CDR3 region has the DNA TGTGCCAGCAGCCCTGGGACTAGCGGGGGATGGACCGGGGAGCTGTTTTTT.

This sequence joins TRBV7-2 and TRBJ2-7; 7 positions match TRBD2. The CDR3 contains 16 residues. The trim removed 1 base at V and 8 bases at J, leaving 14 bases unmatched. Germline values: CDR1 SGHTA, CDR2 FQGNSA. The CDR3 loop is CASSLEGRGSNLKQYF. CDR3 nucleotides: TGTGCCAGCAGCTTAGAGGGGCGCGGGAGTAATCTTAAGCAGTACTTC.